The clone carrying this T cell receptor (beta chain) was seen more than once but under ten times. No antigen is known for it. A much larger clone lies one base from this, so it may be a read error. A single record per CDR3 protein comes from TCRdb applying MiXCR to the multiplex PCR reads. The sample holds nearly 200,000 distinct CDR3 sequences, approximately 30% seen once. The lymph nodes were axillary draining lymph nodes from breast cancer patients. The CDR3 is 16 amino acids. V shed 0 bases, J shed 0 bases, and the junction held 2 bases outside the gene matches. CDR1 and CDR2 (germline): SGHAT, FQDESV (reference sequence). This record comes from a study of breast tumors, draining lymph nodes, adjacent tissues. Broader study findings: Data fit most tumor T cells coming from lymph node, expanding in tumor. Tumor TCR diversity was below lymph nodes but above nontumor tissue. That most tumor T cells come from lymph nodes remained unproven.

The chain recombines TRBV11-1 with TRBJ2-1, with 7 bases fitting TRBD2. The sequence was collected from a female donor with breast cancer. Some clones in this sample may be carry-over from other donors' samples. Sequencing was carried out using axillary lymph node tissue. CDR3 sequence: CASSLAGGTSYNEQFF. The DNA for the CDR3 is TGTGCCAGCAGCTTAGCGGGGGGGACCTCCTACAATGAGCAGTTCTTC.